This T cell receptor (beta chain) was recorded in a study of T cell responses to AZD1222 COVID-19 vaccine. Overall study findings and caveats: Repertoire collection took place solely once the T cell response had peaked. White British people made up most donors, females outnumbered males, and clonal diversity was possibly underestimated. With two AZD1222 doses given, Spike-specific TCR breadth and depth both rose.

V lost 4 bases to trimming and J lost 0 bases, with 10 bases between them. This CDR3 is built from 14 residues. Germline V gives CDR1 SQVTM, CDR2 ANQGSEA. Remarks on this clone: Its specificity is unknown.

Second-dose timings of about 4 or about 12 weeks were pooled. Libraries were prepared by immunoSEQ multiplex PCR; TCRdb keeps only in-frame clonotypes and omits some of them. The table has around 91,000 clones, approximately 91% seen once. The J gene is TRBJ1-5, the V gene TRBV29-1; the D gene is possibly TRBD1 (5 bases). This clonotype was sampled from an adult who received the AZD1222 COVID-19 vaccine. The sequenced sample was peripheral blood, obtained 28 days after the second AZD1222 dose. The CDR3 spells CSVGGLNSNQPQHF. CDR3 sequence (DNA): TGCAGCGTTGGGGGCCTCAATAGCAATCAGCCCCAGCATTTT. Full variable domain (remainder filled in from reference TRBV29-1 and TRBJ1-5): SAVISQKPSRDICQRGTSLTIQCQVDSQVTMMFWYRQQPGQSLTLIATANQGSEATYESGFVIDKFPISRPNLTFSTLTVSNMSPEDSSIYLCSVGGLNSNQPQHFGDGTRLSIL.